These T cell receptor beta chains were read from a single sample in a study of PD-1 blockade in classical Hodgkin lymphoma. Profiling relied on immunoSEQ multiplex PCR, and the TCRdb table lists in-frame clones only, not all of them. The repertoire consists of 25,000 to 35,000 clones, with approximately 68% occurring once and the leading ten covering 3% to 4.5%. The sample in question was peripheral blood mononuclear cells (PBMCs), obtained before the fourth cycle of nivolumab. The origin of the receptors is a human donor with classical Hodgkin lymphoma. Each CDR3 is given with its conserved first and last residue. D genes are given only for firm matches. Size tells how often a clone was seen (once, few, many) or the class of an expanded clone, and some rows leave it out.

J gene,D gene,clone size,V gene,CDR3 protein,CDR3 DNA
TRBJ2-7,NA,NA,TRBV29-1,CSVQYLSAYEQYF,TGCAGCGTTCAGTATCTGTCCGCCTACGAGCAGTACTTC
TRBJ1-4,NA,NA,TRBV30,CAWSVKGGSNEKLFF,TGTGCCTGGAGTGTAAAGGGGGGCTCTAATGAAAAACTGTTTTTT
TRBJ2-7,NA,medium-sized,TRBV19,CASSSQGLSGEQYF,TGTGCCAGTAGTTCACAGGGATTATCGGGCGAGCAGTACTTC
TRBJ2-5,NA,NA,TRBV19,CASSEGGGQETQYF,TGTGCCAGTAGTGAAGGGGGGGGCCAAGAGACCCAGTACTTC
TRBJ1-4,NA,NA,TRBV19,CASSSDRHRGEKLFF,TGTGCCAGTAGCTCCGACAGGCATCGGGGTGAAAAACTGTTTTTT
TRBJ2-7,NA,NA,TRBV11-2,CASSQSGGLGLGEQYF,TGTGCCAGCAGCCAATCAGGAGGACTGGGATTAGGAGAGCAGTACTTC
TRBJ2-5,TRBD2,NA,TRBV5-4,CASSLGGRVQETQYF,TGTGCCAGCAGCTTGGGCGGGAGGGTCCAAGAGACCCAGTACTTC
TRBJ1-5,NA,few,TRBV18,CASSPPGLRNQPQHF,TGTGCCAGCTCACCACCGGGGCTTCGCAATCAGCCCCAGCATTTT
TRBJ2-7,TRBD1,NA,TRBV10-2,CASSERGQGRSYEQYF,TGCGCCAGCAGTGAGAGGGGGCAGGGGCGATCCTACGAGCAGTACTTC
TRBJ2-7,NA,NA,TRBV4-1,CASSQGARGTRSSYEQYF,TGCGCCAGCAGCCAAGGGGCAAGGGGAACTAGAAGCTCCTACGAGCAGTACTTC
TRBJ2-2,TRBD2,NA,TRBV19,CASSPKPGGTNTGELFF,TGTGCCAGTAGTCCCAAACCGGGGGGGACTAACACCGGGGAGCTGTTTTTT
TRBJ1-1,TRBD1,few,TRBV7-2,CASSLVGQVNTEAFF,TGTGCCAGCAGCCTAGTGGGACAGGTGAACACTGAAGCTTTCTTT
TRBJ1-4,NA,NA,TRBV4-1,CASSRESAAANEKLFF,TGCGCCAGCAGCCGGGAGTCAGCCGCGGCTAATGAAAAACTGTTTTTT
TRBJ2-1,NA,few,TRBV6-6,CASSPEGTSSYNEQFF,TGTGCCAGCAGTCCAGAGGGTACGAGCTCCTACAATGAGCAGTTCTTC
TRBJ2-7,TRBD1,NA,TRBV5-1,CASSWDRGQSEQYF,TGCGCCAGCAGCTGGGACAGGGGGCAAAGCGAGCAGTACTTC
TRBJ1-4,NA,once,TRBV19,CASSIYLATNEKLFF,TGTGCCAGTAGTATCTACCTAGCAACTAATGAAAAACTGTTTTTT
TRBJ2-7,NA,NA,TRBV6-5,CASSGGTSSSYEQYF,TGTGCCAGCAGCGGAGGGACTTCGAGCTCCTACGAGCAGTACTTC
TRBJ2-1,NA,NA,TRBV7-9,CASSLTLSGSASYNEQFF,TGTGCCAGCAGCCTCACGCTGAGTGGATCGGCCTCCTACAATGAGCAGTTCTTC
TRBJ2-3,NA,NA,TRBV2,CASSRDQLSTDTQYF,TGTGCCAGCAGTCGGGACCAACTAAGCACAGATACGCAGTATTTT
TRBJ1-1,NA,NA,TRBV6-1,CASSEYGRRDTEAFF,TGTGCCAGCAGTGAGTATGGCAGAAGAGACACTGAAGCTTTCTTT
TRBJ2-3,TRBD2,NA,TRBV27,CASSTGTSGGGDTQYF,TGTGCCAGCAGTACAGGGACTAGCGGGGGAGGGGATACGCAGTATTTT
TRBJ2-5,TRBD2,NA,TRBV10-3,CAISEKGLAGEKTQYF,TGTGCCATCAGTGAGAAGGGACTAGCGGGAGAAAAGACCCAGTACTTC
TRBJ2-7,NA,NA,TRBV7-9,CASSPHGQGTYEQYF,TGTGCCAGCAGCCCCCACGGGCAGGGAACCTACGAGCAGTACTTC
TRBJ1-2,TRBD1,NA,TRBV5-1,CASSPPDRAYGYTF,TGCGCCAGCAGCCCCCCCGACAGGGCTTATGGCTACACCTTC
TRBJ1-2,NA,NA,TRBV4-2,CASSHDVLGETNYGYTF,TGTGCCAGCAGCCATGATGTTTTAGGCGAGACTAACTATGGCTACACCTTC
TRBJ2-6,NA,NA,TRBV5-1,CASSLAGGASGANVLTF,TGCGCCAGCAGCTTGGCGGGTGGGGCCTCTGGGGCCAACGTCCTGACTTTC
TRBJ1-2,NA,few,TRBV7-9,CASSLLGDGYTF,TGTGCCAGCAGCTTACTAGGCGATGGCTACACCTTC
TRBJ1-2,TRBD1,NA,TRBV9,CASSPGQRKTGYTF,TGTGCCAGCAGCCCGGGACAGCGCAAGACTGGCTACACCTTC
TRBJ1-1,NA,NA,TRBV27,CASSPILRRGWTEAFF,TGTGCCAGCAGCCCCATCCTGAGAAGGGGATGGACTGAAGCTTTCTTT
TRBJ2-3,NA,NA,TRBV18,CASSPRVGRGSTDTQYF,TGTGCCAGCTCACCACGGGTCGGGCGGGGATCCACAGATACGCAGTATTTT
TRBJ2-3,NA,NA,TRBV5-1,CASSLADTQYF,TGCGCCAGCAGCTTGGCTGATACGCAGTATTTT
TRBJ1-2,NA,NA,TRBV5-6,CASSLDSLRDTF,TGTGCCAGCAGCTTGGACAGCTTGCGGGACACCTTC
TRBJ1-1,NA,few,TRBV7-2,CASSLGQGMGTEAFF,TGTGCCAGCAGCTTGGGTCAGGGGATGGGCACTGAAGCTTTCTTT
TRBJ1-3,NA,few,TRBV7-2,CASSYVSGNTIYF,TGTGCCAGCAGCTATGTCTCTGGAAACACCATATATTTT
TRBJ2-1,TRBD2,NA,TRBV6-1,CASSEIGGLAGRGNEQFF,TGTGCCAGCAGTGAAATTGGGGGACTAGCGGGTCGGGGCAATGAGCAGTTCTTC
TRBJ2-6,NA,NA,TRBV28,CASGGTASGANVLTF,TGTGCCAGCGGAGGGACGGCCTCTGGGGCCAACGTCCTGACTTTC
TRBJ2-6,TRBD1,NA,TRBV7-2,CASSSDGTGGFSGANVLTF,TGTGCCAGCAGCTCAGATGGGACAGGGGGTTTCTCTGGGGCCAACGTCCTGACTTTC
TRBJ1-2,NA,few,TRBV7-2,CASSLALNYGYTF,TGTGCCAGCAGCTTGGCACTTAACTATGGCTACACCTTC
TRBJ2-7,TRBD1,NA,TRBV5-5,CASSAGQGAKEQYF,TGTGCCAGCAGCGCGGGACAGGGGGCCAAGGAGCAGTACTTC
TRBJ1-2,TRBD1,NA,TRBV6-5,CASSYSNRGHYGYTF,TGTGCCAGCAGTTACTCGAACAGGGGGCACTATGGCTACACCTTC
TRBJ2-1,TRBD1,NA,TRBV7-9,CASDRANEQFF,TGTGCCAGCGACAGGGCCAATGAGCAGTTCTTC
TRBJ2-7,NA,NA,TRBV4-2,CASSQEGETDSYEQYF,TGTGCCAGCAGCCAAGAAGGCGAAACTGACTCCTACGAGCAGTACTTC
TRBJ2-3,TRBD2,NA,TRBV6-5,CASSSYSGAGGDTQYF,TGTGCCAGCAGTTCTTATAGCGGGGCGGGGGGAGATACGCAGTATTTT
TRBJ1-1,NA,once,TRBV5-8,CASSLSGWEAFF,TGTGCCAGCAGCTTGTCGGGTTGGGAAGCTTTCTTT
TRBJ2-6,NA,once,TRBV5-6,CASSPRYRHNSGANVLTF,TGTGCCAGCAGCCCAAGATACAGGCATAACTCTGGGGCCAACGTCCTGACTTTC
TRBJ2-6,NA,NA,TRBV1,CTSSIRSCAQSRANVLTF,TGCACCAGCAGTATCAGAAGTTGTGCACAAAGTCGGGCCAACGTCCTGACTTTC
TRBJ1-1,NA,NA,TRBV30,CAWSVSIEAFF,TGTGCCTGGAGTGTAAGCATTGAAGCTTTCTTT
TRBJ1-1,NA,NA,TRBV10-2,CASSRGNTEAFF,TGCGCCAGCAGTCGGGGAAACACTGAAGCTTTCTTT
TRBJ2-7,NA,NA,TRBV30,CAWSQGFTYEQYF,TGTGCCTGGTCACAGGGATTCACGTACGAGCAGTACTTC
TRBJ2-5,NA,NA,TRBV18,CASSQRGISETQYF,TGTGCCAGCTCACAACGGGGGATTTCGGAGACCCAGTACTTC
TRBJ2-1,TRBD2,NA,TRBV18,CASSPSGRAGNEQFF,TGTGCCAGCTCACCTAGCGGGAGGGCCGGGAATGAGCAGTTCTTC
TRBJ2-1,TRBD2,NA,TRBV7-9,CASPSGEVVYNEQFF,TGTGCCAGCCCGAGCGGGGAAGTAGTCTACAATGAGCAGTTCTTC
TRBJ1-5,NA,NA,TRBV6-1,CASSGPGASNQPQHF,TGTGCCAGCAGTGGGCCAGGCGCTAGCAATCAGCCCCAGCATTTT
TRBJ2-1,TRBD2,NA,TRBV6-5,CASSYGDYHEQFF,TGTGCCAGCAGTTACGGGGACTATCATGAGCAGTTCTTC
TRBJ2-7,NA,NA,TRBV13,CASSSGTQRSAQYF,TGTGCCAGCAGCTCGGGGACCCAGCGAAGCGCACAGTACTTC